This T cell receptor beta chain emerged from a study of T cell responses to AZD1222 COVID-19 vaccine. Study-wide context: The analysis combined second doses at about 4 or about 12 weeks.

Per the germline V gene, CDR1 is MNHEY and CDR2 is SVGAGI. The CDR3 runs to 14 residues. V lost 6 bases to trimming and J lost 4 bases; unmatched junction nucleotides: 5. Findings and caveats of the study: White British donors predominated, females outnumbered males, and clonal diversity was possibly underestimated. Dominant CD4 TCR responses targeted spike regions 160-218 and 743-854.

The protocol was immunoSEQ multiplex PCR, while the TCRdb copy is restricted to in-frame clones and leaves out a portion. The sample includes about 120,000 clones, about 87% seen only once; the top ten take 4.5% to 5%. In regard to this clone: Its antigen is unidentified.

The chain is built from TRBV6-5 and TRBJ1-1; 10 bases fit TRBD1. The sequencing used peripheral blood, collected on day 0 of AZD1222 vaccination. This sequence was found in an adult in good health. CDR3 residues: CASRETGGSTEAFF. The CDR3 DNA reads TGTGCCAGCAGGGAGACAGGGGGCTCCACTGAAGCTTTCTTT.